This TCR beta chain emerged from a study of blood T cell repertoires in COVID-19. Overall study context: The United States, Italy and Spain provided the acute and convalescent COVID-19 samples.

Source study methods: Amplifying reference gene primers gave estimates of nucleated cell counts. TCRdb keeps only in-frame clones here, not all; method: immunoSEQ multiplex PCR. That table furnishes V, J and clone size, whereas the DNA furnished D and trimming. Of over 400,000 clones in the sample, approximately 91% were seen once. Participants' own reports of clinical history determined their cohort assignment. Two negative PCRs, clearance, or symptom resolution characterized the recovered Cohort 3 donors. Germline trimming cut 9 bases from V and 0 bases from J; bases unmatched to any gene: 5. This CDR3 comprises 14 residues. Germline loops: CDR1 MNHEY, CDR2 SVGAGI.

Sequencing was carried out using PBMCs or T cells enriched from blood (not recorded which). The V and J genes are TRBV6-5 and TRBJ2-5; 9 nucleotides match TRBD1. The clonotype comes from an older woman who had recovered from COVID-19. The CDR3 region is CASHRGRDQETQYF. In DNA form, the CDR3 reads TGTGCCAGTCACAGGGGGCGAGACCAAGAGACCCAGTACTTC.